This T cell receptor (beta chain) is drawn from a study of shared clonotypes between healthy human individuals. General study points: Estimated clonotype richness was generally higher in naive than memory subsets.

CD8 cells regarded as naive lacked CD45RO, were positively chosen for CCR7, and omitted terminally differentiated effector memory CD45RA+ cells. Some clones are missing from TCRdb's copy, which holds only in-frame ones; the method was immunoSEQ multiplex PCR. The sample carries around 1.9 million clones, 80% to 95% recorded once. Details on this clone: Its matching antigen is unknown.

Germline V gene sequence: CDR1 MDHEN, CDR2 SYDVKM. The CDR3 totals 15 residues. With 1 base removed from V and 4 bases from J, the gap between germline ends came to 13 bases. This chain links TRBV28 with TRBJ1-1; D remains unclear. This TCR was recovered from a man aged 18 to 29 in good health. Some clones in this sample may be carry-over from other donors' samples. Sequenced sample: naive CD8+ T cells from PBMCs. In DNA, the CDR3 is TGTGCCAGCAGTTTATCCCCGGGTTGGGCCACTGAAGCTTTCTTT. It is translated as CASSLSPGWATEAFF.